This TCR beta chain was observed in a study of blood T cell repertoires in COVID-19. This CDR3 comprises 15 residues. Germline lookup yields CDR1 SNHLY and CDR2 FYNNEI. V lost 8 bases, J lost 1 base, and 8 bases stayed unmatched. Per the original data handling: Amplifying reference gene primers gave estimates of nucleated cell counts. The method was immunoSEQ multiplex PCR; TCRdb's version includes in-frame clones alone and lacks a portion of them. V, J and clone size derive from that table, while D and trimming were established from the DNA sequence. This table holds roughly 80,000 clones, more than 85% found once.

The sequence came from a man in his 60s with acute or convalescent COVID-19. Input material: peripheral blood. V gene TRBV2 combines with J gene TRBJ1-5, with TRBD1 matching 7 bases. This chain's CDR3 is CASSTGQLSNQPQHF. For the CDR3, the DNA is TGTGCCAGCTCTACGGGACAGCTAAGCAATCAGCCCCAGCATTTT.